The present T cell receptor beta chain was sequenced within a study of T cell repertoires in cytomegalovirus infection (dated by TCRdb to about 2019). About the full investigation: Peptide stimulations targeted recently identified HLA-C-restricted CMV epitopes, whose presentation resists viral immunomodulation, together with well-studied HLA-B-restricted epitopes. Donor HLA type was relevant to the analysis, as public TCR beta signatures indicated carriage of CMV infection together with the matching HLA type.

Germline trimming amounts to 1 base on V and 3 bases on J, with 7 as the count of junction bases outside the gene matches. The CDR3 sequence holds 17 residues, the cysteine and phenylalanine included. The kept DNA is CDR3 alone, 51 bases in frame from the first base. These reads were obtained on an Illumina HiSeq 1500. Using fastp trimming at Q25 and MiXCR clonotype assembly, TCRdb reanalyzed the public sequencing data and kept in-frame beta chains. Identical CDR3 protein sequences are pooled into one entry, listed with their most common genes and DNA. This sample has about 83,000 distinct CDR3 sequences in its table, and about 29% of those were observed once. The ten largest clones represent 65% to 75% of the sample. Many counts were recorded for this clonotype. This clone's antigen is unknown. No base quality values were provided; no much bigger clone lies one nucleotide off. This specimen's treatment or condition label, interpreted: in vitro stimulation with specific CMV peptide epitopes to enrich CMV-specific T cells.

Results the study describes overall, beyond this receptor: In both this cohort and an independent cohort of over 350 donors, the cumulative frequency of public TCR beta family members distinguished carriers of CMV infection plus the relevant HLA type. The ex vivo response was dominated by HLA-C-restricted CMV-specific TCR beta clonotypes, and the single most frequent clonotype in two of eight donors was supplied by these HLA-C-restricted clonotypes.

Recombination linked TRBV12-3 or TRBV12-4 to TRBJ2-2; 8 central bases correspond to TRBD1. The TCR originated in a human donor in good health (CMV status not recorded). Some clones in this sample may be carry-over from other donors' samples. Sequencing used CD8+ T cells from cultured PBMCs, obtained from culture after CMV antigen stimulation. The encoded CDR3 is CASSLELDRGHTGELFF. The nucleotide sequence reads TGTGCCAGCAGTTTAGAGCTTGACAGGGGTCACACCGGGGAGCTGTTTTTT.